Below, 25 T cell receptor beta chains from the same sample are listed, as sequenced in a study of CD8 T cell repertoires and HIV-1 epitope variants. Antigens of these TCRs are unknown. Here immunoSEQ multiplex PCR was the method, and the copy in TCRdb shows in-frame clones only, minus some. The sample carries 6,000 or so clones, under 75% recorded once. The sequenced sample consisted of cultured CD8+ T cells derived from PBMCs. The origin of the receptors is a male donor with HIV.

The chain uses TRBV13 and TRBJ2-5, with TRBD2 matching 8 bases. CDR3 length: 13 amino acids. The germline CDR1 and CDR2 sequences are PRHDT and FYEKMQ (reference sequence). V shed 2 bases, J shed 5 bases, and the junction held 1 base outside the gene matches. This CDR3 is CASSLPGGETQYF. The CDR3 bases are TGTGCCAGCAGCTTACCGGGGGGGGAGACCCAGTACTTC.

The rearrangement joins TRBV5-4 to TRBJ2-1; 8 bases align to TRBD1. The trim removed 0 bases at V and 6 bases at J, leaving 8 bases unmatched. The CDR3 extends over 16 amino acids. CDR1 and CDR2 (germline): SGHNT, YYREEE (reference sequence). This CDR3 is CASSLVVGGTGNEQFF. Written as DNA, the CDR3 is TGTGCCAGCAGCTTGGTTGTTGGCGGGACAGGCAATGAGCAGTTCTTC.

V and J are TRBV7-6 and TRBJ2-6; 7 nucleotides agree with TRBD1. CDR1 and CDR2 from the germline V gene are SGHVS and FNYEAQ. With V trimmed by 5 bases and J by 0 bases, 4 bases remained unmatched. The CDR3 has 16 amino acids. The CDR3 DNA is TGTGCCAGCAGCACGCGACAGGGCTCTGGGGCCAACGTCCTGACTTTC. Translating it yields CASSTRQGSGANVLTF.

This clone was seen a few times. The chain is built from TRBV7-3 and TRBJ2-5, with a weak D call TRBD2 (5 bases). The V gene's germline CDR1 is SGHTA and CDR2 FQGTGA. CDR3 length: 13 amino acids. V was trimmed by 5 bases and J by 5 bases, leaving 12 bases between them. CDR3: CASSPSSTETQYF. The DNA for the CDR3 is TGTGCCAGCAGCCCTTCTAGCACGGAGACCCAGTACTTC.

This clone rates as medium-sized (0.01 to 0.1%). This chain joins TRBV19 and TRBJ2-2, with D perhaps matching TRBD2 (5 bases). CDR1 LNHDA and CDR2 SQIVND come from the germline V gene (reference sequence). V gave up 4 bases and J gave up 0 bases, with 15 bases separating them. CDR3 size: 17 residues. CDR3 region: CASSNWIQTTNTGELFF. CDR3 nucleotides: TGTGCCAGTAGTAACTGGATTCAGACTACGAACACCGGGGAGCTGTTTTTT.

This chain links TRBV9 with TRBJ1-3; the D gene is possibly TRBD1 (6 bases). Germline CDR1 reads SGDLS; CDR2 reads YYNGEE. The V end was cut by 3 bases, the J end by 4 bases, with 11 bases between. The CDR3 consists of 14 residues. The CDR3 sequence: CASSAGGSGNTIYF. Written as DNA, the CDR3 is TGTGCCAGCAGCGCTGGGGGCTCGGGAAACACCATATATTTT.

The chain's CDR3 is CASSLQGKDYEQYF. Here the CDR3 DNA reads TGCGCCAGCAGCTTACAGGGGAAAGACTACGAGCAGTACTTC. J is TRBJ2-7 and V is TRBV5-1; 7 bases line up with TRBD1. The CDR3 has 14 amino acids. From germline, CDR1 is SGHRS and CDR2 YFSETQ. V was clipped by 2 bases and J by 3 bases; unmatched bases: 5.

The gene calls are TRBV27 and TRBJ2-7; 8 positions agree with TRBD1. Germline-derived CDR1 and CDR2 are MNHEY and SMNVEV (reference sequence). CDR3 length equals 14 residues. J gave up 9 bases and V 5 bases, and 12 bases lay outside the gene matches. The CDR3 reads CASSPKRTGKRQYF. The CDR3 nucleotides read TGTGCCAGCAGTCCAAAGCGGACAGGGAAGAGGCAGTACTTC.

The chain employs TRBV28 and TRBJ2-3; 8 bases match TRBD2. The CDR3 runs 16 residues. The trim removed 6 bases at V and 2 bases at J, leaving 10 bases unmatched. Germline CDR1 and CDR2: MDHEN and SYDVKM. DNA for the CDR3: TGTGCCAGCAGGCGGGGGGCGCTCAGGGCCACAGATACGCAGTATTTT. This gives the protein CASRRGALRATDTQYF.

The CDR3 DNA follows: TGTGCCAGCAGTTACTTCCAGGATCGGGGTGGCTACACCTTC. Its translation: CASSYFQDRGGYTF. The chain joins TRBV6-5 to TRBJ1-2; D not resolved. There are 14 residues in the CDR3. Per the germline V gene, CDR1 is MNHEY and CDR2 is SVGAGI. Trimming removed 1 base from V and 7 bases from J, with 13 bases in between.

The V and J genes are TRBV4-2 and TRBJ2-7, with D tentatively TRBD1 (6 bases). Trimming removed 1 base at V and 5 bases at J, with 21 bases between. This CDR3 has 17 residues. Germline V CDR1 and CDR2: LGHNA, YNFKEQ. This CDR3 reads CASSQGDGGLLRHEQYF. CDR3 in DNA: TGTGCCAGCAGCCAAGGAGATGGGGGCCTACTTCGCCACGAGCAGTACTTC.

This CDR3 reads CASSRAGTGNYEKLFF. The CDR3 region has the DNA TGTGCCAGCAGTCGCGCTGGGACAGGGAACTATGAAAAACTGTTTTTT. This chain joins TRBV6-6 and TRBJ1-4, with TRBD1 matching over 9 bases. V lost 5 bases and J lost 6; bases outside the gene matches: 10. CDR1 and CDR2 (germline): MNHNY, SVGAGI (reference sequence). The CDR3 consists of 16 residues.

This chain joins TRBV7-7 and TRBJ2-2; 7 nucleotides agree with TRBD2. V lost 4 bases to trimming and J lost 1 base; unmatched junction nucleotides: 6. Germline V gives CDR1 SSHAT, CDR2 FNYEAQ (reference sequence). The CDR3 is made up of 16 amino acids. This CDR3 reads CASSSFPGGNTGELFF. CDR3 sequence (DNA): TGTGCCAGCAGCTCTTTTCCGGGGGGGAACACCGGGGAGCTGTTTTTT.

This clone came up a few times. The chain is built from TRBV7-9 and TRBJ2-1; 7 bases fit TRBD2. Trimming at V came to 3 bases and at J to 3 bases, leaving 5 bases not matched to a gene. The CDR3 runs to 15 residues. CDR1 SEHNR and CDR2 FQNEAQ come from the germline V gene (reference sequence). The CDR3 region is CASSLAGVHYNEQFF. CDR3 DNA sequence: TGTGCCAGCAGCTTGGCGGGAGTACACTACAATGAGCAGTTCTTC.

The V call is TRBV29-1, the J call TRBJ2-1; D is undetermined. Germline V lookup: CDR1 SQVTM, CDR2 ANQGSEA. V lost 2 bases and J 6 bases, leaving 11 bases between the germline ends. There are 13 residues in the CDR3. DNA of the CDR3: TGCAGCGTTGAACCGGACCCTGGCAATGAGCAGTTCTTC. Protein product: CSVEPDPGNEQFF.

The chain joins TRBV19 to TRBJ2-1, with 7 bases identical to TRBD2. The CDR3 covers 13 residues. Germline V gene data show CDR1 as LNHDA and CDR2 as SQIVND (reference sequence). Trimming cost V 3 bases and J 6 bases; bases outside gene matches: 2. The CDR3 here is CASSMGGINEQFF. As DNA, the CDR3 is TGTGCCAGTAGTATGGGGGGGATCAATGAGCAGTTCTTC.

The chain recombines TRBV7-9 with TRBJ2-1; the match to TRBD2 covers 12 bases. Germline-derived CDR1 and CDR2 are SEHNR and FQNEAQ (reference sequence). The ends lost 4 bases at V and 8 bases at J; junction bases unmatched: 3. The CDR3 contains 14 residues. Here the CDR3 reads CASSWTSGNDEQFF. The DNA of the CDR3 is TGTGCCAGCAGCTGGACTAGCGGGAACGATGAGCAGTTCTTC.

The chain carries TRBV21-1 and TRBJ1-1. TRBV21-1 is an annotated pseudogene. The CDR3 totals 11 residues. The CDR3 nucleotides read TGTGCCAGCAGTAGAGGCACTGAAGCTTTCTTT. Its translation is CASSRGTEAFF.

The CDR3 reads CASSFRVAGSEQFF. In DNA, the CDR3 is TGTGCCAGCAGTTTTAGGGTAGCGGGGAGTGAGCAGTTCTTC. The rearrangement joins TRBV28 to TRBJ2-1, with 8 bases matching TRBD2. The trim removed 3 bases at V and 9 bases at J, leaving 7 bases unmatched. The CDR3 loop spans 14 amino acids. Germline CDR1 and CDR2: MDHEN and SYDVKM.

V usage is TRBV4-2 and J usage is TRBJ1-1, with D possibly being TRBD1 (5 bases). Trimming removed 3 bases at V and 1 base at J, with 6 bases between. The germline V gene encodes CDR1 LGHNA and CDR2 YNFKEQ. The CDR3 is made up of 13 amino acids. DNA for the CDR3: TGTGCCAGCAGCCACGGACAGAACACTGAAGCTTTCTTT. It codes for CASSHGQNTEAFF.

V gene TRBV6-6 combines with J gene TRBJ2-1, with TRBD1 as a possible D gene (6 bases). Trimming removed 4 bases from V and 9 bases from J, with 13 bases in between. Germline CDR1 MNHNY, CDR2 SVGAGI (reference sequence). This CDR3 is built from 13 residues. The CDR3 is CASSSGSDSEQFF. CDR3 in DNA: TGTGCCAGCAGTTCGGGGTCGGACAGTGAGCAGTTCTTC.

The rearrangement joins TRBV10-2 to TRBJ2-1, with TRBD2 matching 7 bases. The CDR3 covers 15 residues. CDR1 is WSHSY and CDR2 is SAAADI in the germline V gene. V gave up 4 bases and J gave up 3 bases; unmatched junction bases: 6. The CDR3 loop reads CASSVPSGLYNEQFF. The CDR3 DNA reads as TGCGCCAGCAGTGTCCCTAGCGGCCTCTACAATGAGCAGTTCTTC.

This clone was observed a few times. CDR3 protein: CASSLQDGELFF. The CDR3 DNA reads TGTGCCAGCAGCCTTCAGGACGGGGAGCTGTTTTTT. The chain links TRBV7-9 to TRBJ2-2, with D hard to call. Deletions cut 5 bases from V and 7 bases from J, with 8 bases between. Germline CDR1 SEHNR, CDR2 FQNEAQ (reference sequence). CDR3 length equals 12 residues.

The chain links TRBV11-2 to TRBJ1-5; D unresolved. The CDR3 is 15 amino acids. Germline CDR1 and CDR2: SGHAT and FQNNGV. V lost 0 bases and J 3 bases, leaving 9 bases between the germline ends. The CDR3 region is CASSLDRQVNQPQHF. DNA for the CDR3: TGTGCCAGCAGCTTAGATCGGCAAGTCAATCAGCCCCAGCATTTT.

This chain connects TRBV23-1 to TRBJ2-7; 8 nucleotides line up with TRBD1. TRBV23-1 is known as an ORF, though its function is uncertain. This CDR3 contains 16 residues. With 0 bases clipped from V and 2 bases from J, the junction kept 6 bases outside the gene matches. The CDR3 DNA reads TGCGCCAGCAGTCAATCGCCGGACAGGGTCCCCTACGAGCAGTACTTC. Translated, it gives CASSQSPDRVPYEQYF.